The table lists the clone carrying this TCR beta chain with a few counts. Its antigen is unknown. These data come from a study of T cell repertoires in cytomegalovirus infection. Turning to the study itself: In public TCR beta signatures, there were indications of both CMV infection and matching HLA type.

TCRdb itself ran the reads through MiXCR, one entry per CDR3 protein. Of 150,000 or so distinct CDR3 sequences in the sample, 17% were seen once. Findings of the study overall: Ex vivo responses were dominated by HLA-C-restricted CMV-specific TCR beta clonotypes. Totalled public TCR beta family frequency picked out people who carried CMV plus the relevant HLA.

The V and J ends lost 3 bases and 1 base respectively, with 15 bases between them. The CDR3 runs to 16 residues. Germline CDR1 SEHNR, CDR2 FQNEAQ (reference sequence). This sequence joins TRBV7-9 and TRBJ1-1, with unresolved D. This receptor was identified in a human donor in good health (CMV status not recorded). Some clones in this sample may be carry-over from other donors' samples. The sequenced sample consisted of CD8+ T cells from PBMCs. The CDR3 DNA reads TGTGCCAGCAGCTTCCGGACCGGTTTAAAGAACACTGAAGCTTTCTTT. It translates to CASSFRTGLKNTEAFF.